Sequencing of this T cell receptor beta chain was carried out in a study of blood T cell repertoires in COVID-19. Study-wide background: COVID-19 samples collected from the United States, Italy and Spain covered acute and convalescent phases. Sources were T cells, B-cell-depleted T cells, or PBMCs; the material itself was cDNA or gDNA.

Germline V gene data show CDR1 as SGHRS and CDR2 as YFSETQ. The CDR3 is 15 residues long. Trimming took 0 bases from V and 3 from J, leaving 12 bases between them. Per the original methods: Using reference gene primer amplification, nucleated cell counts were estimated. Libraries were prepared by immunoSEQ multiplex PCR; TCRdb keeps only in-frame clonotypes and omits some of them. V and J calls and clone size follow that table, whereas D and trimming were derived from the DNA. The sample lists over 150,000 clones, around 84% occurring once. Patients at the Seattle site were enrolled during active infection and followed longitudinally.

The sequence was obtained from an older woman with COVID-19, enrolled during active disease. V gene TRBV5-1 combines with J gene TRBJ2-5; D unclear. The sequenced material came from peripheral blood. The CDR3 DNA sequence: TGCGCCAGCAGCTTGGGTGGTAGCAGCAAAGAGACCCAGTACTTC. Translation: CASSLGGSSKETQYF.